This T cell receptor (beta chain) originates from a study of cytomegalovirus exposure and HLA in healthy donors. About the study: In an early release, HLA-typed donors contributed roughly 85 million unique TCR sequences. Study-wide results and caveats: The classifier reportedly diagnosed cytomegalovirus status with high sensitivity and specificity. CMV serostatus was the only immune exposure information that was available.

CDR1 SGHVS and CDR2 FQNEAQ come from the germline V gene. This CDR3 has 15 amino acids. A multiplex PCR was run with 60 Vbeta primers and 13 Jbeta primers. The assay was immunoSEQ multiplex PCR, and TCRdb's table has in-frame clones only and misses some. The top ten clones hold approximately 3% of a sample with about 110,000 clones, roughly 83% of them seen once. Regarding this clone: Its target is not known.

Nominally healthy donors provided the samples, though records likely missed some immune exposures. The clonotype originates from a woman aged 18-30 years in good health and CMV-seropositive. The sample was PBMCs. V is TRBV7-8 and J is TRBJ2-5; TRBD1 agrees at 10 bases. The J call may be wrong; the DNA end is better matched by TRBJ2-7. CDR3 sequence reads: CASSLGGQGTYEQYF. CDR3 in DNA: TGTGCCAGCAGCTTAGGGGGACAGGGGACCTACGAGCAGTACTTC.